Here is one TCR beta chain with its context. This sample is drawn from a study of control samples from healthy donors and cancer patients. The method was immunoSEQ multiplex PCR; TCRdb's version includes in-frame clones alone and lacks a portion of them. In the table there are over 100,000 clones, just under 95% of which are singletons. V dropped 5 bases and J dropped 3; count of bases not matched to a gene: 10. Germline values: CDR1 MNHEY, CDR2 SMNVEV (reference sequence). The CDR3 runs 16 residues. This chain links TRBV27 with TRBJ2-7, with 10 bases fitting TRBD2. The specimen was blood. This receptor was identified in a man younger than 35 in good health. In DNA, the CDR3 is TGTGCCAGCAGTCCCGCCTCTAGCGGGGGTAACTACGAGCAGTACTTC. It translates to CASSPASSGGNYEQYF.